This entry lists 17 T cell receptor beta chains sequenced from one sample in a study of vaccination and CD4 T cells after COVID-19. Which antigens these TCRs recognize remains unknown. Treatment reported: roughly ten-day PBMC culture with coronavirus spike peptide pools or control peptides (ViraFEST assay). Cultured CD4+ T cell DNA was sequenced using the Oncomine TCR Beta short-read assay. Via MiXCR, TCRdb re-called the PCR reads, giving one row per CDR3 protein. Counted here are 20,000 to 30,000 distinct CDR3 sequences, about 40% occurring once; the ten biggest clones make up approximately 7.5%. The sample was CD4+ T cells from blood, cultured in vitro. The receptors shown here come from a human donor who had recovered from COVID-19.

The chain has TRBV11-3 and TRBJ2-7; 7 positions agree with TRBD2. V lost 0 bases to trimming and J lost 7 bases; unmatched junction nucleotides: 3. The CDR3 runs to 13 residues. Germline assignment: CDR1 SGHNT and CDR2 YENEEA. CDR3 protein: CASSLEPGGEQYF. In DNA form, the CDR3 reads TGTGCCAGCAGCTTAGAGCCCGGGGGGGAGCAGTACTTC.

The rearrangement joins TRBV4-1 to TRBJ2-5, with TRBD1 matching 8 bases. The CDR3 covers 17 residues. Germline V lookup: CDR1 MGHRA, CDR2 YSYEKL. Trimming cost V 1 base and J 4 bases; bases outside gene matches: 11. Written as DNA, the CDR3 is TGCGCCAGCAGCCAAGGGGCGTACCGGGACAGGAGAGAGACCCAGTACTTC. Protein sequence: CASSQGAYRDRRETQYF.

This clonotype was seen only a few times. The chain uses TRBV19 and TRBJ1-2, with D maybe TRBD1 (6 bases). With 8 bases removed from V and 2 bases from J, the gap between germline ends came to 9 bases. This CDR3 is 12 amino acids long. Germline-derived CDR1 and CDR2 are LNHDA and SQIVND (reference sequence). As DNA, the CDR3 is TGTGCCAGTTCGGGACAAAACTATGGCTACACCTTC. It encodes CASSGQNYGYTF.

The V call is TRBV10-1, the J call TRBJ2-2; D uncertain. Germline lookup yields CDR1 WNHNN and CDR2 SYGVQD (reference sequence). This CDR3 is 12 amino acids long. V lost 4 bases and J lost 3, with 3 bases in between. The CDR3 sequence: CASSAYTGELFF. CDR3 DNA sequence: TGCGCCAGCAGTGCGTACACCGGGGAGCTGTTTTTT.

The CDR3 sequence: CAWSAGQTSTDTQYF. The CDR3 region has the DNA TGTGCCTGGAGCGCGGGGCAGACTAGCACAGATACGCAGTATTTT. The V and J genes are TRBV30 and TRBJ2-3; possible D gene TRBD2, 6 bases. Trimming removed 3 bases from V and 0 bases from J, with 13 bases in between. CDR1 GTSNPN and CDR2 SVGIG come from the germline V gene (reference sequence). The CDR3 extends over 15 amino acids.

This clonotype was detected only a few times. This CDR3 reads CSARSGLAGGTQETQYF. In DNA, the CDR3 is TGCAGTGCTAGATCTGGACTAGCGGGGGGCACCCAAGAGACCCAGTACTTC. The rearrangement uses TRBV20-1 and TRBJ2-5, with 14 nucleotides matching TRBD2. The V segment lost 2 bases and the J segment 1 base; nucleotides outside the gene matches: 6. The CDR3 length is 17 residues. Germline loops: CDR1 DFQATT, CDR2 SNEGSKA (reference sequence).

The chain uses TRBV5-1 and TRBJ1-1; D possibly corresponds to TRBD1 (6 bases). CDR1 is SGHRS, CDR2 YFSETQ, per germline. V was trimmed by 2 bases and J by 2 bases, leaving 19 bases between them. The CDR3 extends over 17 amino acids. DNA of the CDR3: TGCGCCAGCAGCTTACACTACGACCAGGGGACCAACACTGAAGCTTTCTTT. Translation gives CASSLHYDQGTNTEAFF.

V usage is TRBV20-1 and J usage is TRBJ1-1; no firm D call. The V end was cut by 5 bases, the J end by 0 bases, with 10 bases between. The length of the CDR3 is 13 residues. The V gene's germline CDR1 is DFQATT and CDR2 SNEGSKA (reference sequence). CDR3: CSAADNMNTEAFF. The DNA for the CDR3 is TGCAGTGCTGCCGACAACATGAACACTGAAGCTTTCTTT.

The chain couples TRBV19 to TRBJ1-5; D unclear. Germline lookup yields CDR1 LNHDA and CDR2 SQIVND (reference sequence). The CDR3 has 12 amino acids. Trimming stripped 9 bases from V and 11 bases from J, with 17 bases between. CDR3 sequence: CASKAAVGAQHF. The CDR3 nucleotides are TGTGCCAGCAAGGCAGCGGTGGGTGCCCAGCATTTT.

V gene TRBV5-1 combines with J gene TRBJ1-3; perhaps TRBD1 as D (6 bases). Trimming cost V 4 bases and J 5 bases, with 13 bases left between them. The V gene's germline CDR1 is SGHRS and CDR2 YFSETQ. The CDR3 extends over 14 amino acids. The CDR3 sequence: CASSLAGARNTIYF. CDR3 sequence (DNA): TGCGCCAGCAGCCTGGCGGGGGCAAGAAACACCATATATTTT.

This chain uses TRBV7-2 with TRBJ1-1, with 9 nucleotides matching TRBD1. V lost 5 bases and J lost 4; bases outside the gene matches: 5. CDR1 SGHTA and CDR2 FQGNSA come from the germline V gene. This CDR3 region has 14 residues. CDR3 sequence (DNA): TGTGCCAGCAGCCCAACAGGGGGCTTCACTGAAGCTTTCTTT. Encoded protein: CASSPTGGFTEAFF.

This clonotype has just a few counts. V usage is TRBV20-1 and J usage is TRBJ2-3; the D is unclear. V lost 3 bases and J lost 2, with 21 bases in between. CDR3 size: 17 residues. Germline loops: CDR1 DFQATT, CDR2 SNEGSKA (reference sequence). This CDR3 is CSASGISAKRPTDTQYF. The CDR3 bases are TGCAGTGCTAGTGGGATTTCGGCAAAGAGGCCCACAGATACGCAGTATTTT.

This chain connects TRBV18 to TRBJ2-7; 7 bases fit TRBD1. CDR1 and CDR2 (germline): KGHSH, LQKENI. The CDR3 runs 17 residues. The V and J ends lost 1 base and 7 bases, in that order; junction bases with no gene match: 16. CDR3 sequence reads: CASSPRRDSLSSTEQYF. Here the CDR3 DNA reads TGTGCCAGCTCACCACGTAGGGACAGCCTCTCCTCGACGGAGCAGTACTTC.

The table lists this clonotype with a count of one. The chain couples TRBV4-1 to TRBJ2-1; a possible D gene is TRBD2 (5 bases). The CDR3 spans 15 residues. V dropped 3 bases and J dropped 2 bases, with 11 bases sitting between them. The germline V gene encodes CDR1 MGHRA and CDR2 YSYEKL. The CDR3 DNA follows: TGCGCCAGCAGCCATGTAGAGGGCCCCTACAATGAGCAGTTCTTC. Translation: CASSHVEGPYNEQFF.

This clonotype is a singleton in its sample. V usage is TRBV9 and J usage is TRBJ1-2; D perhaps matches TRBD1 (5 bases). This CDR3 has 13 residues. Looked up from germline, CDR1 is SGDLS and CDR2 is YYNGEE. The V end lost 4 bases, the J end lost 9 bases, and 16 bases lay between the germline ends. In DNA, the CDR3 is TGTGCCAGCAGCTCACGGGACCCTGTTAGCTACACCTTC. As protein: CASSSRDPVSYTF.

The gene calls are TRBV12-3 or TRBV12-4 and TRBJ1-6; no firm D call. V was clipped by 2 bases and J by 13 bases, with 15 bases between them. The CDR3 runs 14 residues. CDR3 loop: CASSLIPGRVPLHF. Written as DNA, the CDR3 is TGTGCCAGCAGTTTAATCCCCGGAAGGGTCCCCCTCCACTTT.

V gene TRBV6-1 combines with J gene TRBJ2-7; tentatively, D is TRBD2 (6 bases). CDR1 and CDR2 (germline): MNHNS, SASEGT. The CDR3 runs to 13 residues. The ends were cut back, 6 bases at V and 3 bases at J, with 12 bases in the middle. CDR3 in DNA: TGTGCCAGCAGCGCCGGGAGCCACTACGAGCAGTACTTC. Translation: CASSAGSHYEQYF.